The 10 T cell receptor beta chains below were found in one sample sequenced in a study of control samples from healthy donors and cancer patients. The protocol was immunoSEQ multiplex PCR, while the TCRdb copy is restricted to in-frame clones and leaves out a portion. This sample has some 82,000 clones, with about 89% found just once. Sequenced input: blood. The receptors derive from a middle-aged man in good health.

As DNA, the CDR3 is TGTGCCACCAGTGATACTCGGGACAGGGGTTTATACGAGCAGTACGTC. This translates into CATSDTRDRGLYEQYV. The chain recombines TRBV24-1 with TRBJ2-7, with 10 bases matching TRBD1. CDR3 length: 16 residues. V lost 3 bases, J lost 4 bases, and 8 bases stayed unmatched. Germline lookup yields CDR1 KGHDR and CDR2 SFDVKD.

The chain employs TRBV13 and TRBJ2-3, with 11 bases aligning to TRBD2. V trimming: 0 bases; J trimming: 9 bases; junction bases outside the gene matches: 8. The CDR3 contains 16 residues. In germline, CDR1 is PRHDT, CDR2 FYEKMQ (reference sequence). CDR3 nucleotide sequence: TGTGCCAGCAGCTTAGGACTAGCGGGGGTGCCAGGGACGCAGTATTTT. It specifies CASSLGLAGVPGTQYF.

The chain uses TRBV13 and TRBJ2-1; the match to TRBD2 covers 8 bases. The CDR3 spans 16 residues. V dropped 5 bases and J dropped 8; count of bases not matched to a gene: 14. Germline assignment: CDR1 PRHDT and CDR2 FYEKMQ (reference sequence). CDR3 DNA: TGTGCCAGCAGCGCCCGATCCGGGGGGGCACGGGATGAGCAGTTCTTC. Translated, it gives CASSARSGGARDEQFF.

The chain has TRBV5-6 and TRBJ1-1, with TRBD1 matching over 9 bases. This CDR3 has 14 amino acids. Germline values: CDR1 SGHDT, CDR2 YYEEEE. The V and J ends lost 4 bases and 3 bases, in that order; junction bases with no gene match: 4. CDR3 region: CASSLQGADTEAFF. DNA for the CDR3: TGTGCCAGCAGCCTACAGGGGGCGGACACTGAAGCTTTCTTT.

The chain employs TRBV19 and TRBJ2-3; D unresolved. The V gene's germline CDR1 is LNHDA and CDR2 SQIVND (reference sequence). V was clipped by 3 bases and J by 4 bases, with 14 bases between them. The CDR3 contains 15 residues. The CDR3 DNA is TGTGCCAGTAGTATCGGAGCCGGAGAGGCAGATACGCAGTATTTT. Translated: CASSIGAGEADTQYF.

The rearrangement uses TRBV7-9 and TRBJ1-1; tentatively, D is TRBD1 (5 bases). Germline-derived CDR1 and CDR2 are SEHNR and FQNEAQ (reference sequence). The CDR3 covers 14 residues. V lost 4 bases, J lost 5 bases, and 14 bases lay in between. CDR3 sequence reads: CASSSNRQTTEAFF. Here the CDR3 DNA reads TGTGCCAGCAGCTCAAACCGACAGACTACTGAAGCTTTCTTT.

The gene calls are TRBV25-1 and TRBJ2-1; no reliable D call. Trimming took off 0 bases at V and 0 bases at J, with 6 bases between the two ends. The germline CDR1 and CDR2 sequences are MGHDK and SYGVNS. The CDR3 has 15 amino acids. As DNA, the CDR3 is TGTGCCAGCAGTGAATACTGGAGCTCCTACAATGAGCAGTTCTTC. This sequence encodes CASSEYWSSYNEQFF.

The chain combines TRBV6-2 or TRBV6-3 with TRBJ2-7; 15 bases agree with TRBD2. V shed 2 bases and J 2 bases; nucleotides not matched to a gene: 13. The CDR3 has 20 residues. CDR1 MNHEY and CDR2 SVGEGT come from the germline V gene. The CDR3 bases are TGTGCCAGCAGTTACCTTCAAAGAGGACTAGCGGGAGGGAAAACCTACGAGCAGTACTTC. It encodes CASSYLQRGLAGGKTYEQYF.

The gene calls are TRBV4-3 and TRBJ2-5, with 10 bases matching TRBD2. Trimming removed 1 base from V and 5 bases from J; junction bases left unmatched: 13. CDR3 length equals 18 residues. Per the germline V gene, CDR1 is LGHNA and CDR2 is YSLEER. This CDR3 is CASSQARLGSGGSETQYF. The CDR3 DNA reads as TGCGCCAGCAGCCAAGCCCGTCTCGGTAGCGGGGGGTCGGAGACCCAGTACTTC.

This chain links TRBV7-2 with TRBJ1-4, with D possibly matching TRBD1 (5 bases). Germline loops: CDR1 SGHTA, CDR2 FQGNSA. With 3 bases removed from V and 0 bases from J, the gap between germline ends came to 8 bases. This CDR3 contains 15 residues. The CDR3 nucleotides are TGTGCCAGCAGCTTGCGGGACGCAACTAATGAAAAACTGTTTTTT. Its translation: CASSLRDATNEKLFF.